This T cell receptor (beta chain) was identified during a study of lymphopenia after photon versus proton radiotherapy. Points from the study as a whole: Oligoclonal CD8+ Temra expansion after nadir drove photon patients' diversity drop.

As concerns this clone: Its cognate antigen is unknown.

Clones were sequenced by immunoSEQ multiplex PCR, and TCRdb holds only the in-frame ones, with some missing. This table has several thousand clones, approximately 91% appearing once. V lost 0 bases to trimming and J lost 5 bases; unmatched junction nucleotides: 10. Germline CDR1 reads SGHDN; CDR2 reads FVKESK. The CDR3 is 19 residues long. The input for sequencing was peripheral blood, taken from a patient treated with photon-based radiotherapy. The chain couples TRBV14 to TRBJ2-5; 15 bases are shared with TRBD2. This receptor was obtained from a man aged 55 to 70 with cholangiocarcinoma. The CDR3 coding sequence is TGTGCCAGCAGCCAAGATTCAGGACTAGCGGGAGGGCCGGAGGAGACCCAGTACTTC. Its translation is CASSQDSGLAGGPEETQYF.